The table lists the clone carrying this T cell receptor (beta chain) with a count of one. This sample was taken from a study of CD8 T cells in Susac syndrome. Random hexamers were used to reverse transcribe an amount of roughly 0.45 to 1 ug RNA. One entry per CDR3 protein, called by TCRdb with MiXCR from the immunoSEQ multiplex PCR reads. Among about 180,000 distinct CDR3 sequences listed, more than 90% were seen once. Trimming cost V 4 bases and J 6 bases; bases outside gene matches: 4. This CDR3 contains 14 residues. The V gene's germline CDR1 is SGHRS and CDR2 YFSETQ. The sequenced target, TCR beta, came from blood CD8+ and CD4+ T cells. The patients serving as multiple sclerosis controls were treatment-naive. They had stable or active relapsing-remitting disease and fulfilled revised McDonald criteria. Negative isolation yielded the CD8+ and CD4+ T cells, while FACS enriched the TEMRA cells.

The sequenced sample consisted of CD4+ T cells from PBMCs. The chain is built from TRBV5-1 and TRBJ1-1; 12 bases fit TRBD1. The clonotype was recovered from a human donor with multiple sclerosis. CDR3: CASSRDRGQAEAFF. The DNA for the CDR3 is TGCGCCAGCAGCCGGGACAGGGGGCAGGCTGAAGCTTTCTTT. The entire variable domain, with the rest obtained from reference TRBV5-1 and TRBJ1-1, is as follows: KAGVTQTPRYLIKTRGQQVTLSCSPISGHRSVSWYQQTPGQGLQFLFEYFSETQRNKGNFPGRFSGRQFSNSRSEMNVSTLELGDSALYLCASSRDRGQAEAFFGQGTRLTVV.